What follows are 18 T cell receptor beta chains derived from one specimen sequenced in a study of OX40 agonist ivuxolimab in advanced cancers. Data came from immunoSEQ multiplex PCR; TCRdb stores just in-frame clones and leaves some out. The table records tens of thousands of clones, around four fifths of them present only once. The specimen was CD4+ or CD8+ T cells sorted from blood, collected in a trial of the OX40 agonist ivuxolimab. The receptors derive from an adult with an advanced solid tumor such as melanoma, head and neck, liver or kidney cancer.

The chain carries TRBV18 and TRBJ1-2; TRBD1 matches 9 bases. CDR3 size: 14 residues. The V and J ends lost 3 bases and 9 bases, in that order; junction bases with no gene match: 8. Germline loops: CDR1 KGHSH, CDR2 LQKENI. The CDR3 sequence: CASSPADRGLSYTF. The CDR3 nucleotides are TGTGCCAGCTCACCGGCGGACAGGGGCCTCAGCTACACCTTC.

The gene calls are TRBV15 and TRBJ1-5; unclear D gene. The germline gives CDR1 LNHNV, CDR2 YYDKDF (reference sequence). The V gene lost 0 bases and the J gene lost 0 bases, with 12 bases spanning the gap. The CDR3 contains 17 residues. The CDR3 here is CATSRDRDLYSNQPQHF. The CDR3 DNA sequence: TGTGCCACCAGCAGAGATCGAGACCTCTATAGCAATCAGCCCCAGCATTTT.

The chain is built from TRBV7-9 and TRBJ1-5; D remains unclear. With 5 bases removed from V and 3 bases from J, the gap between germline ends came to 5 bases. Germline V CDR1 and CDR2: SEHNR, FQNEAQ (reference sequence). The CDR3 length is 12 residues. CDR3 amino acids: CASSQFNQPQHF. CDR3 DNA: TGTGCCAGCAGCCAATTCAATCAGCCCCAGCATTTT.

The chain employs TRBV9 and TRBJ1-4; possible D gene TRBD1, 6 bases. With 4 bases removed from V and 7 bases from J, the gap between germline ends came to 14 bases. This CDR3 has 14 residues. Germline assignment: CDR1 SGDLS and CDR2 YYNGEE. Here the CDR3 reads CASSPGARSEKLFF. The CDR3 DNA sequence: TGTGCCAGCAGCCCAGGGGCGAGGAGTGAAAAACTGTTTTTT.

CDR3 loop: CASSWDLSGTGSEQYF. The DNA for the CDR3 is TGTGCCAGCAGCTGGGACTTATCCGGGACAGGGAGCGAGCAGTACTTC. The chain links TRBV5-5 to TRBJ2-7; 9 nucleotides match TRBD1. Trimming took 3 bases from V and 6 from J; bases not matched to a gene: 13. The CDR3 consists of 16 residues. Germline V gives CDR1 SGHKS, CDR2 YYEKEE (reference sequence).

This clone was counted a few times. This chain's CDR3 is CASSLQGMNTEAFF. CDR3 coding DNA: TGTGCCAGCAGCTTACAGGGGATGAACACTGAAGCTTTCTTT. V and J are TRBV2 and TRBJ1-1; 7 bases map to TRBD1. Germline V lookup: CDR1 SNHLY, CDR2 FYNNEI. Unmatched junction bases numbered 4, after V lost 6 bases and J lost 0 bases. The CDR3 covers 14 residues.

The rearrangement uses TRBV4-2 and TRBJ2-6; D remains unclear. CDR3 size: 16 residues. V was trimmed by 0 bases and J by 0 bases, leaving 6 bases between them. Per germline, CDR1 LGHNA and CDR2 YNFKEQ. CDR3 coding DNA: TGTGCCAGCAGCCAAGATCACAACTCTGGGGCCAACGTCCTGACTTTC. It codes for CASSQDHNSGANVLTF.

This chain connects TRBV11-2 to TRBJ2-2, with unresolved D. The CDR3 is 15 amino acids. Germline V gives CDR1 SGHAT, CDR2 FQNNGV. Deletions cut 1 base from V and 4 bases from J, with 10 bases between. CDR3 region: CASSLVGLLTGELFF. The CDR3 nucleotides are TGTGCCAGCAGCTTAGTAGGTCTACTCACCGGGGAGCTGTTTTTT. The complete variable domain, with remaining parts taken from reference TRBV11-2 and TRBJ2-2, reads EAGVAQSPRYKIIEKRQSVAFWCNPISGHATLYWYQQILGQGPKLLIQFQNNGVVDDSQLPKDRFSAERLKGVDSTLKIQPAKLEDSAVYLCASSLVGLLTGELFFGEGSRLTVL.

The chain couples TRBV28 to TRBJ1-5; the D is unclear. This CDR3 region has 14 residues. Trimming shortened V by 2 bases and J by 4 bases, and 9 bases separated the two germline ends. Looked up from germline, CDR1 is MDHEN and CDR2 is SYDVKM. The CDR3 nucleotides are TGTGCCAGCAGTTTAAGCCGGATGAATCAGCCCCAGCATTTT. It is translated as CASSLSRMNQPQHF.

J is TRBJ2-6 and V is TRBV6-1, with D hard to call. This CDR3 contains 15 residues. CDR1 MNHNS and CDR2 SASEGT come from the germline V gene. Trimming left V 6 bases short and J 0 bases short, with 9 bases between. The CDR3 here is CASSPVHSGANVLTF. CDR3 nucleotide sequence: TGTGCCAGCAGCCCGGTTCACTCTGGGGCCAACGTCCTGACTTTC.

The chain links TRBV27 to TRBJ1-1, with 9 bases that match TRBD1. CDR3 length: 16 residues. The germline gives CDR1 MNHEY, CDR2 SMNVEV (reference sequence). V lost 8 bases to trimming and J lost 6 bases; unmatched junction nucleotides: 16. The CDR3 loop is CASQGQGRGVRAEAFF. DNA for the CDR3: TGTGCCAGCCAGGGACAGGGCCGTGGGGTGAGGGCTGAAGCTTTCTTT.

The CDR3 nucleotides are TGTGCCAGCAGCTTAGTTGCTAGCGGCTACGAGCAGTACTTC. It encodes CASSLVASGYEQYF. V usage is TRBV7-2 and J usage is TRBJ2-7; 7 bases align to TRBD2. V lost 1 base, J lost 3 bases, and 3 bases stayed unmatched. The CDR3 length is 14 residues. Germline values: CDR1 SGHTA, CDR2 FQGNSA.

The V call is TRBV15, the J call TRBJ1-2; tentatively, D is TRBD1 (5 bases). The CDR3 loop spans 12 amino acids. Germline-derived CDR1 and CDR2 are LNHNV and YYDKDF (reference sequence). Trimming removed 5 bases at V and 5 bases at J, with 9 bases between. Here the CDR3 DNA reads TGTGCCACCAGCGGGGGAGCTTATGGCTACACCTTC. Its protein product is CATSGGAYGYTF.

V is TRBV6-5 and J is TRBJ1-2; 9 bases line up with TRBD1. Germline CDR1 and CDR2: MNHEY and SVGAGI. The V segment lost 5 bases and the J segment 4 bases; nucleotides outside the gene matches: 5. The CDR3 has 14 residues. CDR3 nucleotide sequence: TGTGCCAGCAGTCCGGGACAGGGTTCCTATGGCTACACCTTC. Its protein product is CASSPGQGSYGYTF.

With respect to this clone: Within the sample, other DNA sequences also encode this same CDR3. The J gene is TRBJ1-2, the V gene TRBV18; tentatively, D is TRBD1 (5 bases). CDR3 length equals 14 residues. Germline-derived CDR1 and CDR2 are KGHSH and LQKENI. V lost 3 bases and J lost 2, with 10 bases in between. Here the CDR3 reads CASSPPTVNYGYTF. CDR3 DNA: TGTGCCAGCTCACCGCCGACAGTAAACTATGGCTACACCTTC.

CDR3 sequence: CASSPNGRGQETQYF. The CDR3 DNA reads TGTGCCAGCAGCCCCAATGGGCGGGGACAAGAGACCCAGTACTTC. The chain recombines TRBV7-2 with TRBJ2-5; possibly TRBD2 for D (6 bases). The V gene's germline CDR1 is SGHTA and CDR2 FQGNSA. The CDR3 has 15 amino acids. The germline V and J ends were trimmed by 5 bases and 2 bases, with 15 bases remaining between them.

The V gene is TRBV6-1, the J gene TRBJ1-3; D possibly corresponds to TRBD1 (6 bases). The V gene lost 4 bases and the J gene lost 2 bases, with 15 bases spanning the gap. Germline V lookup: CDR1 MNHNS, CDR2 SASEGT. The CDR3 consists of 16 residues. CDR3 sequence: CASSGVKGTPGNTIYF. The CDR3 DNA is TGTGCCAGCAGTGGGGTGAAGGGGACACCTGGAAACACCATATATTTT.

CDR3 sequence: CASVRDPYNEQFF. The CDR3 DNA follows: TGCGCCAGCGTCAGGGACCCCTACAATGAGCAGTTCTTC. The chain employs TRBV5-1 and TRBJ2-1, with D perhaps given as TRBD1 or TRBD2 (5 bases each). The CDR3 spans 13 residues. The V end lost 7 bases, the J end lost 2 bases, and 10 bases lay between the germline ends. Germline-derived CDR1 and CDR2 are SGHRS and YFSETQ.